This T cell receptor beta chain was identified during a study of shared clonotypes between healthy human individuals (dated by TCRdb to 2020 to 2021). As for the study more broadly: The cohort included a few men and a couple of women between 18 and 49 years of age. To estimate repertoire size and how much clonotype sharing occurs between individuals, the study deeply sequenced the blood TCR repertoires of roughly 5 healthy adults. Different laboratories and diverse techniques were used to prepare libraries and sequence TCR repertoires, to increase sequencing depth and limit assay-specific biases. Each donor's leukapheresis produced roughly between roughly 0.85 and 9.5 billion PBMCs. Per donor, three plates each were used for CD4 naive and CD4 memory, two for CD8 naive, and one for CD8 memory.

CD8 naive samples consisted of CD45RO-negative cells that were positively selected for CCR7, yielding a CD45RA+CCR7+ population without TemRA cells. Donors were healthy HIV-negative adults with no recently reported acute infections or vaccinations. Only Caucasian adults living in Nashville, Tennessee, USA were represented among the donors. After blood collection by leukapheresis, PBMCs were isolated using Ficoll-Histopaque density gradient centrifugation and then cryopreserved in the vapor phase of liquid nitrogen. Purity and quantity of every magnetically sorted T cell population were checked by analytical flow cytometry. Genomic DNA was isolated from each sorted fraction and quantified by UV absorbance on a Nanodrop 2000c. Note on this clone: Its antigen has not been determined. Base qualities are not at hand, and no much larger clone is one base apart.

The investigation overall reported the following: Compared with non-shared clonotypes, clonotypes shared by all four sorted-subset donors had higher generation probabilities. When several donors were compared, the shared fraction of clonotypes was around 4.6% for naive CD4, 3.5% to 4% for naive CD8, more than 2% for memory CD4, and less than 0.45% for memory CD8. Naive subsets generally had larger estimated clonotype richness than memory subsets. Pairwise subsampling indicated that sequencing depth was expected to affect the degree of clonotype sharing among donors. Only blood was sampled, and tissue TCR repertoires likely differ from those in blood. Because the study included a small number of donors, the genetic and exposure-history diversity represented was limited. Rarefaction of sorted-subset datasets indicated incomplete sequencing despite the large sequencing depth.

TCR CDR3 regions were amplified from genomic DNA by multiplex PCR using the deep immunoSEQ assay. Genomic DNA extracted from each cell subset was distributed evenly over all wells of several immunoSEQ 96-well plates, and each plate served as one replicate. For sorted subsets, approximately 210 ng genomic DNA, equal to tens of thousands of T cell genomes, was loaded into each replicate PCR. Purified libraries were quantified with a Qubit 3.0 fluorometer, sized on a Bioanalyzer 2100, and re-quantified with the KAPA Library Quantification kit. A separate single-read 150-cycle Illumina NextSeq 550 flow cell was used to sequence each immunoSEQ 96-well plate. The study's own analysis went as follows. Because the immunoSEQ output included only junctional sequences and no quality scores, the filtering could not be the same as the filtering used for full-length reads. Sequences were annotated with PyIR, a Python wrapper for IgBLAST v1.9, using IMGT germline references to assign V/J genes and CDR3. Reads were removed for weak V/J assignments (E-value above 1e-6), missing CDR3, stop codons, out-of-frame junctions, or ambiguous translated residues. V3J clonotypes were defined as sequences sharing an identical inferred V gene, J gene, and CDR3 amino acid sequence. To compute the percentage overlap between repertoires, the number of shared unique clonotypes was divided by the size of the smaller repertoire. Repertoire richness was assessed with RTK rarefaction, the Chao1 estimator, and Recon v2.1 estimates of unobserved clonotypes. Generation probabilities were computed with OLGA for all TCRbeta clonotypes obtained by the gDNA method from several donors. The immuneACCESS repertoire file appears here via TCRdb, limited to in-frame rearrangements. These files lack a portion of the clones; in checked studies, under half of the deficit traces to unresolved V genes, and the cause of the others is not known. V and J calls and clone size follow that table, whereas D and trimming were derived from the DNA. A total of approximately 650,000 clones appear in this sample, around 95% of them only once. The top ten clonotypes cover roughly 0.1% of the sample.

Trimmed from V: 2 bases; trimmed from J: 7 bases; junction bases lacking a gene match: 4. The germline V gene provides CDR1 SQVTM and CDR2 ANQGSEA. Spanning cysteine to phenylalanine, the CDR3 consists of 14 amino acids. Only CDR3 DNA is held: 42 bases, read in frame from base 1. Material: naive CD8+ T cells sorted from blood. This specimen's cell subset or site label, per the study, means: CD45RA+CCR7+. The chain employs TRBV29-1 and TRBJ2-7, with TRBD2 matching 14 junction bases. This sequence originates from a woman in her twenties or thirties in good health. DNA sequence: TGCAGCGTTGAACATGGACTAGCGGGAGGTGAGCAGTACTTC. This is translated as CSVEHGLAGGEQYF.